These 11 T cell receptor beta chains came from one sample sequenced in a study of blood T cell repertoires in COVID-19. Profiled with immunoSEQ multiplex PCR; TCRdb holds only in-frame clones, not every one. The table includes almost 200,000 clones, about 90% detected once. The sample was PBMCs or T cells enriched from blood (not recorded which). The receptors shown here come from a woman under 30 who had recovered from COVID-19.

The table lists this clone with many counts. The CDR3 DNA follows: TGTGCCAGCAGTTACTCGTCCCTAGCGGGAGTTTACAATGAGCAGTTCTTC. Protein: CASSYSSLAGVYNEQFF. This chain joins TRBV6-2 or TRBV6-3 and TRBJ2-1, with TRBD2 matching over 10 bases. Germline V gene data show CDR1 as MNHEY and CDR2 as SVGEGT. Trimming took 0 bases from V and 4 from J; bases not matched to a gene: 6. This CDR3 region has 17 residues.

The rearrangement joins TRBV4-2 to TRBJ2-5; tentative D call: TRBD1 (6 bases). This CDR3 has 13 residues. CDR1 and CDR2 from the germline V gene are LGHNA and YNFKEQ. The V and J ends lost 1 base and 5 bases respectively, with 8 bases between them. In DNA form, the CDR3 reads TGTGCCAGCAGCCAAGCGAGGGGGGAGACCCAGTACTTC. The encoded protein is CASSQARGETQYF.

The chain links TRBV19 to TRBJ1-5; no firm D call. Germline CDR1 reads LNHDA; CDR2 reads SQIVND (reference sequence). Trimming shortened V by 3 bases and J by 3 bases, and 18 bases separated the two germline ends. This CDR3 spans 17 amino acids. This chain's CDR3 is CASSIGSWRNLNQPQHF. DNA for the CDR3: TGTGCCAGTAGTATCGGGTCCTGGCGGAATCTCAATCAGCCCCAGCATTTT. The whole variable domain, remainder taken from reference TRBV19 and TRBJ1-5, is DGGITQSPKYLFRKEGQNVTLSCEQNLNHDAMYWYRQDPGQGLRLIYYSQIVNDFQKGDIAEGYSVSREKKESFPLTVTSAQKNPTAFYLCASSIGSWRNLNQPQHFGDGTRLSIL.

V is TRBV3-1 (or the pseudogene TRBV3-2) and J is TRBJ1-6; the D is unclear. Trimming pared 4 bases from V and 5 bases from J, leaving 9 bases between. CDR1 is LGHDT and CDR2 is YNNKEL in the germline V gene (reference sequence). The CDR3 runs 14 residues. DNA of the CDR3: TGTGCCAGCAGCCTCCAGGAAAATAATTCACCCCTCCACTTT. This encodes CASSLQENNSPLHF.

This chain links TRBV9 with TRBJ2-5; TRBD2 matches at 7 bases. Germline trimming cut 0 bases from V and 5 bases from J; bases unmatched to any gene: 10. CDR1 is SGDLS, CDR2 YYNGEE, per germline. The CDR3 consists of 16 residues. CDR3: CASSVASTAGWETQYF. The CDR3 DNA reads as TGTGCCAGCAGCGTAGCTTCTACAGCGGGGTGGGAGACCCAGTACTTC.

This clone was recorded only once. The CDR3 here is CSVLTGTGVTGELFF. The CDR3 DNA follows: TGCAGCGTTTTAACCGGGACAGGGGTTACCGGGGAGCTGTTTTTT. The V call is TRBV29-1, the J call TRBJ2-2; 10 positions match TRBD1. From germline, CDR1 is SQVTM and CDR2 ANQGSEA. The V and J ends lost 5 bases and 5 bases, in that order; junction bases with no gene match: 8. The CDR3 loop spans 15 amino acids.

The chain uses TRBV6-5 and TRBJ1-5, with unresolved D. Germline V gene lookup returns CDR1 MNHEY and CDR2 SVGAGI. CDR3 length: 14 amino acids. Trimming took off 10 bases at V and 2 bases at J, with 15 bases between the two ends. CDR3: CANITRVCNQPQHF. The CDR3 DNA reads TGTGCCAACATTACTAGGGTCTGCAATCAGCCCCAGCATTTT.

This chain connects TRBV15 to TRBJ1-1, with 7 bases lining up with TRBD1. The CDR3 is 16 residues long. The V segment lost 2 bases and the J segment 1 base; nucleotides outside the gene matches: 7. CDR1 and CDR2 (germline): LNHNV, YYDKDF (reference sequence). CDR3: CATSRPPQGTNTEAFF. The CDR3 nucleotides read TGTGCCACCAGCAGACCCCCACAGGGGACGAACACTGAAGCTTTCTTT.

The chain links TRBV13 to TRBJ1-1; D not resolved. This CDR3 region has 11 residues. With 3 bases removed from V and 8 bases from J, the gap between germline ends came to 7 bases. In germline, CDR1 is PRHDT, CDR2 FYEKMQ (reference sequence). In DNA form, the CDR3 reads TGTGCCAGCAGCTTTACAACGGAAGCTTTCTTT. It is translated as CASSFTTEAFF.

The genes are TRBV11-2 and TRBJ1-6; 10 nucleotides agree with TRBD1. The CDR3 length is 15 residues. From germline, CDR1 is SGHAT and CDR2 FQNNGV. V dropped 1 base and J dropped 7; count of bases not matched to a gene: 1. This CDR3 reads CASSLGTGGNSPLHF. The CDR3 region has the DNA TGTGCCAGCAGCTTAGGGACAGGGGGGAATTCACCCCTCCACTTT.

The gene calls are TRBV2 and TRBJ1-1; D is ambiguous. CDR3 size: 13 residues. V lost 5 bases and J 6 bases, leaving 13 bases between the germline ends. Germline values: CDR1 SNHLY, CDR2 FYNNEI. The CDR3 loop is CASSRDGGAEAFF. The CDR3 nucleotides are TGTGCCAGCAGTCGAGACGGCGGGGCTGAAGCTTTCTTT.